A single sample gave rise to the 21 T cell receptor beta chains below, sequenced in a study of neoadjuvant anti-PD-1 for oral cavity cancer. Time point meaning: after neoadjuvant nivolumab, at surgical resection. Profiled with immunoSEQ multiplex PCR; TCRdb holds only in-frame clones, not every one. The sample lists roughly 14,000 clones, 65% to 75% occurring once. The input for sequencing was PBMCs, taken after nivolumab (anti-PD-1) treatment. These receptors were taken from a person aged 40 to 85 with oral cavity squamous cell carcinoma.

The V gene is TRBV19, the J gene TRBJ1-2, with 7 bases fitting TRBD1. From germline, CDR1 is LNHDA and CDR2 SQIVND (reference sequence). This CDR3 has 18 residues. J lost 4 bases, V lost 5 bases, and 19 bases had no gene match. CDR3 region: CASSPGGPGQRGPYGYTF. The CDR3 DNA follows: TGTGCCAGTAGTCCTGGAGGACCGGGACAGAGAGGGCCCTATGGCTACACCTTC.

This clone was seen a handful of times. The V call is TRBV6-5, the J call TRBJ2-7; TRBD2 agrees at 8 bases. The CDR3 contains 13 residues. Losses at the gene ends were 7 bases for V and 3 bases for J; bases not matched to a gene: 5. The germline V gene encodes CDR1 MNHEY and CDR2 SVGAGI. Here the CDR3 reads CASTSGGSYEQYF. Written as DNA, the CDR3 is TGTGCCAGCACCTCGGGGGGGAGCTACGAGCAGTACTTC.

A few counts support this clone. The J gene is TRBJ2-5, the V gene TRBV27; D is unclear. The V end was cut by 6 bases, the J end by 4 bases, with 9 bases between. The CDR3 sequence is 12 residues long. The germline CDR1 and CDR2 sequences are MNHEY and SMNVEV (reference sequence). CDR3 loop: CASRGDGETQYF. For the CDR3, the DNA is TGTGCCAGCAGGGGCGACGGAGAGACCCAGTACTTC.

In its sample, this clone was seen once. The CDR3 protein is CASTLEGILETQYF. The CDR3 nucleotides are TGTGCCAGCACCCTTGAGGGGATTTTAGAGACCCAGTACTTC. This rearrangement joins TRBV6-1 to TRBJ2-5; D tentatively fits TRBD1 or TRBD2 (5 bases each). V lost 7 bases to trimming and J lost 4 bases, with 16 bases between them. This CDR3 contains 14 residues. Germline CDR1 is MNHNS and CDR2 is SASEGT.

V and J are TRBV10-3 and TRBJ2-1, with 10 bases lining up with TRBD2. The junction had 6 bases not matched to a gene; V was cut back by 6 bases and J by 4 bases. The CDR3 has 15 amino acids. Germline-derived CDR1 and CDR2 are ENHRY and SYGVKD. CDR3 bases: TGTGCCATCAGCCCGACTAGCGGGCGATACAATGAGCAGTTCTTC. It yields the protein CAISPTSGRYNEQFF.

V is TRBV19 and J is TRBJ2-7; TRBD1 might be the D (5 bases). Between the trimmed V and J ends, which lost 10 bases and 0 bases, there was a span of 13 bases. The CDR3 extends over 13 amino acids. Germline V CDR1 and CDR2: LNHDA, SQIVND (reference sequence). The CDR3 bases are TGTGCCACATCTGACAGCCCCTCCTACGAGCAGTACTTC. Translated: CATSDSPSYEQYF.

The chain couples TRBV28 to TRBJ1-2; a weak D match, TRBD1 (5 bases). With 3 bases removed from V and 1 base from J, the gap between germline ends came to 12 bases. There are 15 residues in the CDR3. Per germline, CDR1 MDHEN and CDR2 SYDVKM. As DNA, the CDR3 is TGTGCCAGCAGTTTGGATAGGGGTTTTAACTATGGCTACACCTTC. It codes for CASSLDRGFNYGYTF.

The V gene is TRBV11-2, the J gene TRBJ2-7; maybe TRBD2 (5 bases). Looked up from germline, CDR1 is SGHAT and CDR2 is FQNNGV. V dropped 5 bases and J dropped 6 bases, with 11 bases sitting between them. The CDR3 covers 12 residues. CDR3 residues: CASSRWRFEQYF. The CDR3 bases are TGTGCCAGCAGCCGATGGAGGTTCGAGCAGTACTTC.

The chain has TRBV19 and TRBJ2-2; 8 nucleotides line up with TRBD1. V trimming: 9 bases; J trimming: 4 bases; junction bases outside the gene matches: 4. Germline V CDR1 and CDR2: LNHDA, SQIVND (reference sequence). This CDR3 comprises 13 residues. The CDR3 sequence: CASRGQGTGELFF. DNA of the CDR3: TGTGCCAGCAGGGGGCAAGGCACCGGGGAGCTGTTTTTT.

For this clone: This sample also contains other DNA sequences that code for the same CDR3. The V and J genes are TRBV6-5 and TRBJ2-7; TRBD2 matches at 9 bases. The CDR3 is 12 residues long. V lost 8 bases, J lost 2 bases, and 1 base stayed unmatched. The germline V gene encodes CDR1 MNHEY and CDR2 SVGAGI. This CDR3 reads CASSSGAYEQYF. The CDR3 DNA sequence: TGTGCCAGCTCTAGCGGGGCCTACGAGCAGTACTTC.

The chain uses TRBV6-1 and TRBJ1-5; D not resolved. Germline CDR1 and CDR2: MNHNS and SASEGT. V was pared by 2 bases and J by 2 bases, with 4 bases between. The CDR3 length is 13 residues. Here the CDR3 DNA reads TGTGCCAGCAGTGAACGGGGCAATCAGCCCCAGCATTTT. Its translation: CASSERGNQPQHF.

This clone was seen a handful of times. The V gene is TRBV19, the J gene TRBJ1-1; D is undetermined. Trimming pared 2 bases from V and 11 bases from J, leaving 12 bases between. This CDR3 contains 12 residues. Germline values: CDR1 LNHDA, CDR2 SQIVND (reference sequence). CDR3 nucleotides: TGTGCCAGTAGTATATGTTGTGTTTATGCTTTCTTT. Its protein product is CASSICCVYAFF.

This rearrangement joins TRBV6-6 to TRBJ1-2, with D possibly being TRBD1 (5 bases). CDR3 length: 14 residues. Germline V gene data show CDR1 as MNHNY and CDR2 as SVGAGI (reference sequence). Trimming took 2 bases from V and 4 from J, leaving 11 bases between them. The CDR3 loop reads CASSYTAGIYGYTF. For the CDR3, the DNA is TGTGCCAGCAGTTACACGGCAGGGATCTATGGCTACACCTTC.

The gene calls are TRBV5-4 and TRBJ2-7; TRBD2 matches 8 bases. This CDR3 contains 15 residues. Germline CDR1 and CDR2: SGHNT and YYREEE (reference sequence). The junction had 10 bases not matched to a gene; V was cut back by 4 bases and J by 4 bases. The CDR3 region has the DNA TGTGCCAGCAGCCCCCCTGGGACTAGTATATACGAGCAGTACTTC. It encodes CASSPPGTSIYEQYF.

This clone was observed a few times. The DNA for the CDR3 is TGTGCCAGCAGCTTCGGTAGCGGTAATTACGAGCAGTACTTC. The encoded protein is CASSFGSGNYEQYF. The chain carries TRBV11-2 and TRBJ2-7; maybe TRBD2 (6 bases). Germline assignment: CDR1 SGHAT and CDR2 FQNNGV. There are 14 residues in the CDR3. V was clipped by 3 bases and J by 4 bases, with 13 bases between them.

This clone has a handful of counts. This rearrangement joins TRBV11-3 to TRBJ2-5, with D unresolved. Trimming left V 0 bases short and J 5 bases short, with 7 bases between. Germline assignment: CDR1 SGHNT and CDR2 YENEEA. This CDR3 comprises 13 residues. The CDR3 reads CASSLDQMETQYF. CDR3 nucleotide sequence: TGTGCCAGCAGCTTAGACCAGATGGAGACCCAGTACTTC.

The rearrangement uses TRBV4-2 and TRBJ1-1; D is perhaps TRBD1 (6 bases). The V end was cut by 3 bases, the J end by 6 bases, with 11 bases between. The CDR3 has 13 amino acids. Germline V lookup: CDR1 LGHNA, CDR2 YNFKEQ. The CDR3 DNA reads as TGTGCCAGCAGCCAGGGAAAGGGGGCTGAAGCTTTCTTT. Translating it yields CASSQGKGAEAFF.

V is TRBV6-5 and J is TRBJ2-1; 10 bases are shared with TRBD1. The CDR3 extends over 15 amino acids. In germline, CDR1 is MNHEY, CDR2 SVGAGI. The V gene end was trimmed by 0 bases and the J gene end by 6 bases; junction bases not matched to a gene: 2. The CDR3 nucleotides are TGTGCCAGCAGTTACTCCGGGACAGGGGTCAATGAGCAGTTCTTC. It translates to CASSYSGTGVNEQFF.

V usage is TRBV10-3 and J usage is TRBJ1-2; D remains unclear. Germline V gene lookup returns CDR1 ENHRY and CDR2 SYGVKD. V was shortened by 3 bases and J by 5 bases, with 16 bases between the two germline ends. The length of the CDR3 is 15 residues. Written as DNA, the CDR3 is TGTGCCATCAGTGACACGGGGAGCGTTTTATATGGCTACACCTTC. This encodes CAISDTGSVLYGYTF.

This chain uses TRBV18 with TRBJ2-7; D unclear. The germline V and J ends were trimmed by 2 bases and 5 bases, with 10 bases remaining between them. This CDR3 has 13 residues. From germline, CDR1 is KGHSH and CDR2 LQKENI. CDR3 in DNA: TGTGCCAGCTCACCAGGATCCCAGGACGAGCAGTACTTC. The encoded protein is CASSPGSQDEQYF. Full variable domain (rest looked up from reference TRBV18 and TRBJ2-7): NAGVMQNPRHLVRRRGQEARLRCSPMKGHSHVYWYRQLPEEGLKFMVYLQKENIIDESGMPKERFSAEFPKEGPSILRIQQVVRGDSAAYFCASSPGSQDEQYFGPGTRLTVT.

This rearrangement joins TRBV10-3 to TRBJ2-5, with a possible D match to TRBD1 (6 bases). CDR3 length: 13 amino acids. Germline V gene lookup returns CDR1 ENHRY and CDR2 SYGVKD. Trimming removed 6 bases at V and 6 bases at J, with 14 bases between. CDR3 in amino acids: CAIRSGTMQTQYF. CDR3 DNA sequence: TGTGCCATCAGATCCGGGACAATGCAGACCCAGTACTTC.